These T cell receptor beta chains were read from a single sample in a study of blood T cell repertoires in COVID-19. This table comes from immunoSEQ multiplex PCR, and its TCRdb copy is limited to in-frame clones, with some not included. The sample records some 240,000 clones, over 80% being singletons. The sequenced sample was peripheral blood. These receptors came from a woman between 65 and 79 years old with COVID-19, enrolled during active disease. The CDR3 runs from the conserved cysteine through the conserved F or W. The order of the fields is J gene, D gene, clone size, V gene, CDR3 protein, CDR3 DNA. A D gene is named only where the DNA matches it firmly. Clone size is given for some rows only: seen once, a few or many times, or a class if the clone is expanded.

TRBJ2-2	TRBD1	NA	TRBV5-1	CASSRQGGSSGELFF	TGCGCCAGCAGCCGACAGGGGGGTTCGTCCGGGGAGCTGTTTTTT
TRBJ2-7	TRBD2	NA	TRBV7-9	CASSLEGLAGSYEQYF	TGTGCCAGCAGCTTAGAAGGACTAGCGGGTTCCTACGAGCAGTACTTC
TRBJ2-5	TRBD2	NA	TRBV5-6	CASSTGSGRAGGTQYF	TGTGCCAGCAGCACGGGTAGCGGGAGGGCCGGCGGGACCCAGTACTTC
TRBJ2-5	TRBD2	once	TRBV6-6	CASRGSGRASETQYF	TGTGCCAGCAGGGGTAGCGGGAGGGCCTCGGAGACCCAGTACTTC
TRBJ2-2	NA	NA	TRBV11-1	CASSLQSSGYTGELFF	TGTGCCAGCAGCTTACAGAGTTCAGGGTACACCGGGGAGCTGTTTTTT
TRBJ2-1	TRBD2	NA	TRBV11-2	CASSLRLAGGLEQFF	TGTGCCAGCAGCCTTAGACTAGCGGGAGGTCTTGAGCAGTTCTTC
TRBJ2-6	NA	few	TRBV30	CAWTTQGYSRGANVLTF	TGTGCCTGGACCACACAGGGTTACTCAAGGGGGGCCAACGTCCTGACTTTC
TRBJ1-2	NA	NA	TRBV18	CASSPTGGYGYTF	TGTGCCAGCTCACCTACAGGTGGCTATGGCTACACCTTC
TRBJ2-2	TRBD1	NA	TRBV28	CASSKQGVDTGELFF	TGTGCCAGCAGCAAACAGGGGGTAGACACCGGGGAGCTGTTTTTT
TRBJ1-2	NA	once	TRBV11-1	CASSRGAYGYTF	TGTGCCAGCAGCCGTGGGGCCTATGGCTACACCTTC
TRBJ1-5	TRBD1	once	TRBV2	CASGKEQGAYQPQHF	TGTGCCAGCGGAAAAGAACAGGGGGCTTATCAGCCCCAGCATTTT
TRBJ1-2	NA	few	TRBV11-2	CASSAGGTTFYGYTF	TGTGCCAGCAGCGCGGGAGGGACAACGTTCTATGGCTACACCTTC
TRBJ1-3	NA	few	TRBV28	CASSLSRDYSGNTIYF	TGTGCCAGCAGTTTATCGCGGGACTACTCTGGAAACACCATATATTTT
TRBJ2-2	TRBD1	NA	TRBV19	CASTPGQGTGELFF	TGTGCCAGTACCCCGGGACAGGGAACCGGGGAGCTGTTTTTT
TRBJ1-2	TRBD1	NA	TRBV5-4	CASRAGTGLNYGYTF	TGTGCCAGCAGAGCCGGGACAGGGCTAAACTATGGCTACACCTTC
TRBJ2-7	NA	once	TRBV6-2/TRBV6-3	CASSYPTVAGLLF	TGTGCCAGCAGTTACCCGACCGTGGCGGGGCTTCTCTTC
TRBJ2-5	NA	NA	TRBV2	CASSVHRLQETQYF	TGTGCCAGCAGTGTACATCGTCTGCAAGAGACCCAGTACTTC
TRBJ1-4	NA	NA	TRBV9	CASSVGGSNEKLFF	TGTGCCAGCAGCGTAGGAGGGTCTAATGAAAAACTGTTTTTT
TRBJ1-3	TRBD1	NA	TRBV9	CASSGGQLAGNTIYF	TGTGCCAGCAGCGGGGGACAGCTCGCTGGAAACACCATATATTTT
TRBJ1-1	TRBD1	NA	TRBV28	CASKNLDRVTEAFF	TGTGCCAGCAAAAACCTGGACAGGGTTACTGAAGCTTTCTTT
TRBJ2-2	NA	NA	TRBV6-5	CASNQPGRTGELFF	TGTGCCAGCAACCAGCCAGGGCGCACCGGGGAGCTGTTTTTT
TRBJ1-2	NA	NA	TRBV28	CASSPRGSKNDGYTF	TGTGCCAGCAGCCCAAGGGGGTCAAAGAATGATGGCTACACCTTC
TRBJ1-3	NA	NA	TRBV5-1	CASSETEYSGNTIYF	TGCGCCAGCAGCGAGACTGAATACTCTGGAAACACCATATATTTT
TRBJ1-2	TRBD1	NA	TRBV28	CASSFRDSNYGYTF	TGTGCCAGCAGTTTCCGGGACAGTAACTATGGCTACACCTTC
TRBJ2-7	TRBD1	NA	TRBV28	CASSRIRDSFYEQYF	TGTGCCAGCAGCCGCATCCGGGACAGCTTCTACGAGCAGTACTTC
TRBJ2-3	TRBD2	few	TRBV6-6	CASSRGLAGGGTDTQYF	TGTGCCAGCAGTCGCGGCCTAGCGGGAGGGGGCACAGATACGCAGTATTTT
TRBJ1-4	NA	NA	TRBV19	CASSPPGVNEKLFF	TGTGCCAGTAGTCCTCCCGGGGTAAATGAAAAACTGTTTTTT
TRBJ2-3	TRBD2	NA	TRBV6-5	CATSSGLAGHTDTQYF	TGTGCCACCAGTTCGGGACTAGCGGGACACACAGATACGCAGTATTTT
TRBJ1-1	NA	NA	TRBV6-6	CASSYPMSEAFF	TGTGCCAGCAGTTACCCGATGAGCGAAGCTTTCTTT
TRBJ2-2	NA	once	TRBV29-1	CSARREENTGELFF	TGCAGCGCGAGAAGGGAGGAGAACACCGGGGAGCTGTTTTTT
TRBJ1-1	NA	once	TRBV7-9	CASSSGGSEAFF	TGTGCCAGCAGCTCGGGGGGGTCTGAAGCTTTCTTT
TRBJ1-2	TRBD1	NA	TRBV6-2/TRBV6-3	CASSYGPAGQGDGYTF	TGTGCCAGCAGTTACGGCCCGGCAGGACAGGGGGACGGCTACACCTTC
TRBJ1-2	NA	NA	TRBV30	CARTGSRDYGYTF	TGTGCTCGTACGGGGTCGAGAGACTATGGCTACACCTTC
TRBJ1-2	NA	NA	TRBV5-4	CASSLLAGIGYGYTF	TGTGCCAGCAGCTTGTTAGCGGGTATCGGCTATGGCTACACCTTC
TRBJ2-3	NA	NA	TRBV9	CASSVLLADTQYF	TGTGCCAGCAGCGTATTGTTAGCAGATACGCAGTATTTT
TRBJ1-4	NA	NA	TRBV5-1	CASSLAAGATNEKLFF	TGCGCCAGCAGCTTGGCCGCAGGGGCAACTAATGAAAAACTGTTTTTT
TRBJ2-5	TRBD2	NA	TRBV5-1	CASRGIREGQGETQYF	TGCGCCAGCAGAGGGATTCGGGAGGGCCAGGGAGAGACCCAGTACTTC
TRBJ1-2	NA	NA	TRBV7-2	CASSLSAGGLNYGYTF	TGTGCCAGCAGCTTATCGGCGGGCGGGTTAAATTATGGCTACACCTTC
TRBJ1-4	NA	NA	TRBV6-5	CASSYLTGTNEKLFF	TGTGCCAGCAGTTACCTCACAGGGACTAATGAAAAACTGTTTTTT
TRBJ2-5	NA	NA	TRBV6-1	CASSEALSPGVGQETQYF	TGTGCCAGCAGTGAAGCATTATCGCCGGGGGTTGGGCAAGAGACCCAGTACTTC
TRBJ1-2	TRBD1	NA	TRBV2	CATPGQGRYGYTF	TGTGCCACCCCGGGACAGGGACGATACGGCTACACCTTC
TRBJ1-4	TRBD1	NA	TRBV7-9	CASRTGETANEKLFF	TGTGCCAGCAGGACAGGGGAGACGGCTAATGAAAAACTGTTTTTT
TRBJ2-3	TRBD1	NA	TRBV20-1	CSASKGAPTDTQYF	TGCAGTGCTAGTAAGGGGGCGCCCACAGATACGCAGTATTTT
TRBJ2-2	TRBD2	NA	TRBV5-1	CASSSPSGRAALTGELFF	TGCGCCAGCAGCTCACCTAGCGGGAGGGCCGCATTGACCGGGGAGCTGTTTTTT
TRBJ1-5	TRBD1	NA	TRBV30	CAWSFRGNQPQHF	TGTGCCTGGAGTTTCAGGGGGAATCAGCCCCAGCATTTT
TRBJ1-1	NA	few	TRBV15	CATSRDRGRTEAFF	TGTGCCACCAGCAGAGACCGGGGTCGCACTGAAGCTTTCTTT
TRBJ2-1	NA	NA	TRBV20-1	CSAPLAHEQFF	TGCAGTGCGCCACTAGCCCATGAGCAGTTCTTC
TRBJ2-7	NA	NA	TRBV11-2	CASSLGQPPGQYF	TGTGCCAGCAGCTTAGGGCAGCCCCCGGGGCAGTACTTC
TRBJ1-6	NA	NA	TRBV6-5	CASSYGERTYNSPLHF	TGTGCCAGCAGTTACGGGGAGAGGACCTATAATTCACCCCTCCACTTT
TRBJ2-5	NA	NA	TRBV5-6	CASSLVGGRETQYF	TGTGCCAGCAGCTTGGTTGGAGGTCGAGAGACCCAGTACTTC
TRBJ2-3	NA	NA	TRBV6-1	CASSETLAVDTQYF	TGTGCCAGCAGTGAAACTCTAGCCGTGGATACGCAGTATTTT
TRBJ2-3	TRBD1	NA	TRBV5-8	CASSLPGQGTDTQYF	TGTGCCAGCAGCTTGCCGGGACAGGGCACAGATACGCAGTATTTT
TRBJ2-5	NA	few	TRBV19	CASSIAHRETQYF	TGTGCCAGTAGTATTGCACACCGAGAGACCCAGTACTTC
TRBJ2-1	TRBD2	NA	TRBV11-2	CASNGRAGLNEQFF	TGTGCCAGCAACGGGAGGGCAGGATTAAATGAGCAGTTCTTC
TRBJ1-4	NA	NA	TRBV30	CAWNVREQGEKLFF	TGTGCCTGGAACGTCAGGGAACAGGGCGAAAAACTGTTTTTT
TRBJ2-5	NA	NA	TRBV7-2	CASSNSGPAWETQYF	TGTGCCAGCAGCAACTCGGGTCCAGCCTGGGAGACCCAGTACTTC
TRBJ1-3	TRBD1	once	TRBV7-8	CASSKGADGNTIYF	TGTGCCAGCAGTAAGGGGGCGGATGGAAACACCATATATTTT
TRBJ2-1	TRBD2	NA	TRBV12-3/TRBV12-4	CASSPGTSVEQFF	TGTGCCAGCAGCCCCGGGACTAGTGTTGAGCAGTTCTTC
TRBJ2-2	TRBD2	NA	TRBV24-1	CATSDSGTSGRYTGELFF	TGTGCCACCAGTGATTCCGGGACTAGCGGGCGATACACCGGGGAGCTGTTTTTT